These 5 T cell receptor beta chains came from one sample sequenced in a study of cytotoxic CD8 clonotypes in ibrutinib-treated CLL. Repertoires were generated with immunoSEQ multiplex PCR, while TCRdb's copy carries only in-frame clones and drops some. The repertoire consists of about 160,000 clones, with approximately 84% occurring once and the leading ten covering about 4.3%. This specimen was PBMCs, taken after 24 months of ibrutinib treatment. The receptors derive from a human donor with chronic lymphocytic leukemia.

V gene TRBV7-9 combines with J gene TRBJ1-5; possible D gene TRBD1, 5 bases. V was trimmed by 5 bases and J by 0 bases, leaving 14 bases between them. The germline CDR1 and CDR2 sequences are SEHNR and FQNEAQ (reference sequence). The CDR3 is made up of 16 amino acids. CDR3 in amino acids: CASSPLMGGSNQPQHF. For the CDR3, the DNA is TGTGCCAGCAGCCCCCTGATGGGGGGTAGCAATCAGCCCCAGCATTTT.

V gene TRBV19 combines with J gene TRBJ2-1; 10 nucleotides align to TRBD1. The J segment lost 9 bases and the V segment lost 1 base, leaving 6 bases of the junction unmatched. Germline values: CDR1 LNHDA, CDR2 SQIVND (reference sequence). The CDR3 has 15 amino acids. The CDR3 region is CASSIVYGTGVEQFF. Written as DNA, the CDR3 is TGTGCCAGTAGTATAGTTTACGGGACAGGGGTTGAGCAGTTCTTC.

Only one count was recorded for this clone. This chain links TRBV10-1 with TRBJ2-7; D tentatively fits TRBD1 or TRBD2 (5 bases each). V was cut by 3 bases and J by 0 bases, with 18 bases left in between. The CDR3 totals 17 residues. Germline lookup yields CDR1 WNHNN and CDR2 SYGVQD (reference sequence). The CDR3 DNA reads TGCGCCAGCAGTGACCCGGTGTTGGGACGCCTCTCCTACGAGCAGTACTTC. The encoded protein is CASSDPVLGRLSYEQYF.

CDR3 protein: CASSSDYRGRNGYTF. Written as DNA, the CDR3 is TGTGCCAGCAGCTCGGATTACAGGGGGCGAAATGGCTACACCTTC. This chain connects TRBV13 to TRBJ1-2; 9 nucleotides match TRBD1. The CDR3 sequence is 15 residues long. V lost 4 bases to trimming and J lost 6 bases; unmatched junction nucleotides: 9. CDR1 is PRHDT and CDR2 is FYEKMQ in the germline V gene (reference sequence).

This chain uses TRBV4-2 with TRBJ1-6; D is ambiguous. Germline V gene lookup returns CDR1 LGHNA and CDR2 YNFKEQ. Trimming pared 0 bases from V and 5 bases from J, leaving 5 bases between. This CDR3 spans 14 amino acids. The CDR3 spells CASSQDWNNSPLHF. CDR3 sequence (DNA): TGTGCCAGCAGCCAAGATTGGAATAATTCACCCCTCCACTTT.